The 31 T cell receptor beta chains given below trace back to one sample, sequenced in a study of T cell responses to AZD1222 COVID-19 vaccine. The repertoire was sequenced with immunoSEQ multiplex PCR; TCRdb's copy has only in-frame clones and lacks some. The sample consists of about 160,000 clones, roughly nine tenths of them appearing once. The sample was peripheral blood, taken on day 0 of AZD1222 vaccination. These receptors were obtained from an adult in good health.

The chain is built from TRBV28 and TRBJ1-4; TRBD1 might be the D (6 bases). CDR1 MDHEN and CDR2 SYDVKM come from the germline V gene. The V and J ends lost 2 bases and 8 bases respectively, with 12 bases between them. The CDR3 spans 14 residues. CDR3 DNA: TGTGCCAGCAGTTTAGGGGGGCTCAGGGAAAAACTGTTTTTT. As protein: CASSLGGLREKLFF.

The chain combines TRBV3-1 (or the pseudogene TRBV3-2) with TRBJ1-1, with D perhaps matching TRBD1 (5 bases). The CDR3 covers 14 residues. Germline V gene lookup returns CDR1 LGHDT and CDR2 YNNKEL (reference sequence). The germline V and J ends were trimmed by 4 bases and 3 bases, with 12 bases remaining between them. CDR3 in DNA: TGTGCCAGCAGCCTCCTCAGGGAACACACTGAAGCTTTCTTT. The encoded protein is CASSLLREHTEAFF.

This clone showed up just a few times. This rearrangement joins TRBV9 to TRBJ2-7, with D possibly matching TRBD1 (5 bases). The CDR3 is 16 residues long. Germline V gives CDR1 SGDLS, CDR2 YYNGEE. V lost 0 bases and J lost 3, with 16 bases in between. The CDR3 bases are TGTGCCAGCAGCGTAGGGATTCAGGGCGGTCTCTACGAGCAGTACTTC. Its translation is CASSVGIQGGLYEQYF.

Regarding this clone: Mismatch with germline at one junction end may stem from a read error. The chain uses TRBV7-7 and TRBJ2-7, with 7 bases fitting TRBD1. Germline lookup yields CDR1 SSHAT and CDR2 FNYEAQ (reference sequence). The CDR3 sequence is 14 residues long. The CDR3 sequence: CASSLGTETYEQYF. The CDR3 DNA reads as TGTGCTAGCAGCTTGGGGACAGAAACCTACGAGCAGTACTTC. The variable domain in full, completed from reference TRBV7-7 and TRBJ2-7, reads GAGVSQSPRYKVTKRGQDVTLRCDPISSHATLYWYQQALGQGPEFLTYFNYEAQPDKSGLPSDRFSAERPEGSISTLTIQRTEQRDSAMYRCASSLGTETYEQYFGPGTRLTVT.

The chain links TRBV7-2 to TRBJ2-7; 9 bases line up with TRBD2. CDR1 and CDR2 from the germline V gene are SGHTA and FQGNSA. CDR3 length: 16 amino acids. The J segment lost 2 bases and the V segment lost 1 base, leaving 6 bases of the junction unmatched. The CDR3 protein is CASSLEGTSRTYEQYF. The CDR3, as DNA: TGTGCCAGCAGCTTAGAAGGGACTAGCCGAACCTACGAGCAGTACTTC.

The chain couples TRBV27 to TRBJ1-4, with a tentative D call TRBD1 (5 bases). Germline CDR1 reads MNHEY; CDR2 reads SMNVEV (reference sequence). This CDR3 region has 16 residues. The germline V and J ends were trimmed by 2 bases and 3 bases, with 13 bases remaining between them. CDR3 bases: TGTGCCAGCAGTTTAGGGGCGACTCTCGCTAATGAAAAACTGTTTTTT. Encoded protein: CASSLGATLANEKLFF.

This clone was counted a single time. The rearrangement links TRBV3-1 (or the pseudogene TRBV3-2) to TRBJ1-1; D possibly corresponds to TRBD1 (6 bases). This CDR3 is 14 amino acids long. The germline V gene has CDR1 LGHDT and CDR2 YNNKEL (reference sequence). V was pared by 4 bases and J by 0 bases, with 9 bases between. Here the CDR3 DNA reads TGTGCCAGCAGCCCGACAGGAATGAACACTGAAGCTTTCTTT. It translates to CASSPTGMNTEAFF.

The chain has TRBV19 and TRBJ2-7; 8 bases agree with TRBD2. The CDR3 is 16 amino acids. The trim removed 4 bases at V and 3 bases at J, leaving 11 bases unmatched. The germline V gene encodes CDR1 LNHDA and CDR2 SQIVND (reference sequence). The CDR3 sequence: CASSTHPGLVFYEQYF. In DNA form, the CDR3 reads TGTGCCAGTAGTACTCACCCGGGACTAGTCTTCTACGAGCAGTACTTC.

CDR3 residues: CASSSLGVYEQYF. The CDR3 nucleotides are TGTGCCAGCAGTTCGCTGGGAGTCTACGAGCAGTACTTC. The gene calls are TRBV28 and TRBJ2-7; a possible D gene is TRBD2 (5 bases). The CDR3 extends over 13 amino acids. V lost 4 bases, J lost 3 bases, and 10 bases lay in between. Germline assignment: CDR1 MDHEN and CDR2 SYDVKM.

The chain is built from TRBV3-1 (or the pseudogene TRBV3-2) and TRBJ1-5; TRBD1 agrees at 7 bases. CDR1 LGHDT and CDR2 YNNKEL come from the germline V gene (reference sequence). This CDR3 comprises 17 residues. Losses at the gene ends were 2 bases for V and 2 bases for J; bases not matched to a gene: 9. For the CDR3, the DNA is TGTGCCAGCAGCCAACCATGGCGACAGGGAGGCAATCAGCCCCAGCATTTT. This sequence encodes CASSQPWRQGGNQPQHF.

The chain has TRBV19 and TRBJ1-5, with D perhaps TRBD1 (6 bases). The V and J ends lost 7 bases and 6 bases respectively, with 19 bases between them. The CDR3 loop spans 15 amino acids. Germline CDR1 is LNHDA and CDR2 is SQIVND (reference sequence). This CDR3 reads CASNSNTQGGQPQHF. In DNA, the CDR3 is TGTGCCAGTAACAGCAATACACAGGGTGGTCAGCCCCAGCATTTT.

The V gene is TRBV6-2 or TRBV6-3, the J gene TRBJ2-1; the match to TRBD2 covers 14 bases. The CDR3 is 14 amino acids. Per germline, CDR1 MNHEY and CDR2 SVGEGT. J was trimmed by 9 bases and V by 6 bases; bases with no gene match: 4. In nucleotides, the CDR3 is TGTGCCAGCAGCCACGGGACTAGCGGGAGTGAGCAGTTCTTC. This codes for CASSHGTSGSEQFF.

As regards this clone: An end of the junction differs from the germline gene, which may be a read error. This rearrangement joins TRBV18 to TRBJ1-1; D is possibly TRBD1 (6 bases). The CDR3 runs 13 residues. Germline V gene data show CDR1 as KGHSH and CDR2 as LQKENI. CDR3 amino acids: CASSPQGNTEAFF. CDR3 coding DNA: TGTGCCAGCTCCCCACAGGGGAACACTGAAGCTTTCTTT.

The V and J genes are TRBV27 and TRBJ2-3; the D gene could be TRBD1 or TRBD2 (6 bases each). The CDR3 is 17 residues long. Trimming took off 4 bases at V and 2 bases at J, with 19 bases between the two ends. Germline CDR1 and CDR2: MNHEY and SMNVEV (reference sequence). The CDR3 reads CASSSYGLGGVTDTQYF. The DNA of the CDR3 is TGTGCCAGCAGTTCTTACGGTTTGGGGGGCGTCACAGATACGCAGTATTTT.

The chain joins TRBV6-5 to TRBJ1-5; a weak D match, TRBD1 (6 bases). This CDR3 has 13 amino acids. In germline, CDR1 is MNHEY, CDR2 SVGAGI. V dropped 6 bases and J dropped 3 bases, with 9 bases sitting between them. Here the CDR3 DNA reads TGTGCCAGCAGCTACAGGGTCAATCAGCCCCAGCATTTT. Protein sequence: CASSYRVNQPQHF.

The rearrangement links TRBV28 to TRBJ1-6, with D maybe TRBD1 (6 bases). Trimming shortened V by 5 bases and J by 7 bases, and 33 bases separated the two germline ends. The length of the CDR3 is 21 residues. Germline lookup yields CDR1 MDHEN and CDR2 SYDVKM. The DNA of the CDR3 is TGTGCCAGCAGTCCACTCCCCACCGTAACCGGGACACCCCAGTGGAATTCACCCCTCCACTTT. Translating gives CASSPLPTVTGTPQWNSPLHF.

The CDR3 loop reads CASSIERTGSETQYF. The CDR3 DNA is TGTGCCAGTAGTATCGAGCGGACAGGGTCCGAGACCCAGTACTTC. The genes are TRBV19 and TRBJ2-5, with 8 nucleotides matching TRBD1. The CDR3 is 15 residues long. Germline V lookup: CDR1 LNHDA, CDR2 SQIVND (reference sequence). V lost 3 bases and J lost 5; bases outside the gene matches: 8.

CDR3 protein: CASSLGSGSAQPQHF. DNA of the CDR3: TGCGCCAGCAGCTTGGGTTCAGGGTCGGCCCAGCCCCAGCATTTT. J is TRBJ1-5 and V is TRBV5-1, with D possibly matching TRBD1 (5 bases). Germline CDR1 and CDR2: SGHRS and YFSETQ. This CDR3 is 15 amino acids long. Trimming stripped 0 bases from V and 7 bases from J, with 14 bases between.

This clone was counted a single time. The chain combines TRBV9 with TRBJ1-6, with a tentative D call TRBD1 (6 bases). The V and J ends lost 0 bases and 9 bases respectively, with 10 bases between them. The CDR3 loop spans 14 amino acids. Per the germline V gene, CDR1 is SGDLS and CDR2 is YYNGEE. This CDR3 reads CASSVAGVGSPLHF. The CDR3 DNA sequence: TGTGCCAGCAGCGTAGCAGGGGTTGGTTCACCCCTCCACTTT.

V gene TRBV7-2 combines with J gene TRBJ1-5, with D perhaps matching TRBD1 (5 bases). This CDR3 has 17 residues. Germline V gene data show CDR1 as SGHTA and CDR2 as FQGNSA. Trimming pared 2 bases from V and 0 bases from J, leaving 14 bases between. In DNA, the CDR3 is TGTGCCAGCAGCTTATTAGGGGCGAGTAATAGCAATCAGCCCCAGCATTTT. Protein: CASSLLGASNSNQPQHF.

The chain employs TRBV7-8 and TRBJ2-3; 9 positions agree with TRBD2. The CDR3 runs to 15 residues. The V and J ends lost 1 base and 6 bases, in that order; junction bases with no gene match: 5. Per germline, CDR1 SGHVS and CDR2 FQNEAQ. CDR3 amino acids: CASSLEGTSRDTQYF. Written as DNA, the CDR3 is TGTGCCAGCAGCTTAGAAGGGACTAGCCGCGATACGCAGTATTTT.

This clone has just one count. The chain has TRBV9 and TRBJ2-7, with 7 positions matching TRBD1. Germline CDR1 is SGDLS and CDR2 is YYNGEE. V dropped 4 bases and J dropped 7; count of bases not matched to a gene: 17. CDR3 length: 16 amino acids. As DNA, the CDR3 is TGTGCCAGCAGCCCAAGTGGACAGGCCTTTCGTGAAGAGCAGTACTTC. Translating it yields CASSPSGQAFREEQYF.

The CDR3 here is CRVPHAEAFF. Here the CDR3 DNA reads TGCAGGGTCCCTCACGCTGAAGCTTTCTTT. The V gene is TRBV20-1, the J gene TRBJ1-1, with D uncertain. The CDR3 runs to 10 residues. Germline V lookup: CDR1 DFQATT, CDR2 SNEGSKA (reference sequence).

V usage is TRBV11-3 and J usage is TRBJ2-5, with 9 bases matching TRBD1. V shed 3 bases, J shed 5 bases, and the junction held 19 bases outside the gene matches. The CDR3 is 19 amino acids. Germline V gene sequence: CDR1 SGHNT, CDR2 YENEEA. For the CDR3, the DNA is TGTGCCAGCAGCTTTCCCCCGAGCGACATCGGGACAGGGAGGGAGACCCAGTACTTC. Translation: CASSFPPSDIGTGRETQYF.

This clone was counted a single time. V and J are TRBV9 and TRBJ2-7; tentative D call: TRBD1 (5 bases). The CDR3 consists of 13 residues. The germline V gene has CDR1 SGDLS and CDR2 YYNGEE. The germline V and J ends were trimmed by 4 bases and 4 bases, with 12 bases remaining between them. CDR3 sequence: CASSPSRGYEQYF. CDR3 DNA: TGTGCCAGCAGCCCATCTAGGGGATACGAGCAGTACTTC.

This clone was seen a single time. The chain recombines TRBV9 with TRBJ2-1, with D uncertain. V was trimmed by 2 bases and J by 4 bases, leaving 10 bases between them. This CDR3 region has 14 residues. The germline V gene has CDR1 SGDLS and CDR2 YYNGEE. For the CDR3, the DNA is TGTGCCAGCAGCGTTAACCTCAGGTACAATGAGCAGTTCTTC. It encodes CASSVNLRYNEQFF.

In its sample, this clone was seen once. The chain couples TRBV5-5 to TRBJ1-1, with 9 bases lining up with TRBD1. V lost 4 bases and J lost 5; bases outside the gene matches: 9. The CDR3 extends over 15 amino acids. Germline values: CDR1 SGHKS, CDR2 YYEKEE (reference sequence). Here the CDR3 reads CASSPRGTGRTEAFF. In DNA form, the CDR3 reads TGTGCCAGCAGCCCTCGAGGGACAGGGAGGACTGAAGCTTTCTTT.

This clone occurred once. This chain connects TRBV27 to TRBJ2-3; TRBD2 agrees at 8 bases. In germline, CDR1 is MNHEY, CDR2 SMNVEV (reference sequence). The CDR3 is 15 residues long. J gave up 4 bases and V 4 bases, and 7 bases lay outside the gene matches. This chain's CDR3 is CASSSLAGGPDTQYF. Written as DNA, the CDR3 is TGTGCCAGCAGTTCGCTGGCGGGAGGCCCAGATACGCAGTATTTT.

The chain recombines TRBV30 with TRBJ1-1; D is perhaps TRBD1 (6 bases). The CDR3 contains 13 residues. Trimming cost V 5 bases and J 5 bases, with 15 bases left between them. Per the germline V gene, CDR1 is GTSNPN and CDR2 is SVGIG (reference sequence). The CDR3 spells CAWELNRATEAFF. CDR3 DNA: TGTGCCTGGGAGCTCAACAGGGCGACTGAAGCTTTCTTT.

The rearrangement joins TRBV5-6 to TRBJ1-1; D unresolved. The V and J ends lost 4 bases and 4 bases respectively, with 20 bases between them. CDR3 length: 16 amino acids. CDR1 is SGHDT and CDR2 is YYEEEE in the germline V gene. The CDR3 DNA reads TGTGCCAGCAGCCCGAGGGAATTATTAATAGGCACTGAAGCTTTCTTT. Its protein product is CASSPRELLIGTEAFF.

The chain has TRBV29-1 and TRBJ2-3; the D gene could be TRBD1 or TRBD2 (5 bases each). CDR3 length equals 13 residues. V was pared by 2 bases and J by 9 bases, with 15 bases between. Germline-derived CDR1 and CDR2 are SQVTM and ANQGSEA. CDR3 nucleotides: TGCAGCGTTGAACGGACCGACGAGGGGACGCAGTATTTT. Translation: CSVERTDEGTQYF.